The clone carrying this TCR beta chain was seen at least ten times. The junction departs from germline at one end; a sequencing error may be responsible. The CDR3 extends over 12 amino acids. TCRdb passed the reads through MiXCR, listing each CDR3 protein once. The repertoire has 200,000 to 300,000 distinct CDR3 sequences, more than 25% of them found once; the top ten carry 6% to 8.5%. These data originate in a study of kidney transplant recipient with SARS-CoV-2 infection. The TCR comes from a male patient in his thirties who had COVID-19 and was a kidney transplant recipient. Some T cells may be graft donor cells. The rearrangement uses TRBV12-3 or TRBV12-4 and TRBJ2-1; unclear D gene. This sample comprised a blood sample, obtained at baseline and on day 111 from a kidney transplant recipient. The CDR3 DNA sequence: TGTGCCAGCAGCCAAGGTAGGGCTGTAGGGATCTTC. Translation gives CASSQGRAVGIF.